Shown below are 8 T cell receptor beta chains from a single sample sequenced in a study of T cell responses to AZD1222 COVID-19 vaccine. The data were produced by immunoSEQ multiplex PCR, yet TCRdb's version contains in-frame clones alone and is incomplete. This table holds about 140,000 clones, about 89% found once. Sequencing used peripheral blood, obtained on day 0 of AZD1222 vaccination. These receptors were taken from an adult in good health.

This chain connects TRBV6-5 to TRBJ1-1; D remains ambiguous. Germline V gene lookup returns CDR1 MNHEY and CDR2 SVGAGI. The ends were cut back, 6 bases at V and 0 bases at J, with 11 bases in the middle. This CDR3 has 14 amino acids. CDR3 nucleotides: TGTGCCAGCAGCTGGGGTACCATGAACACTGAAGCTTTCTTT. Protein sequence: CASSWGTMNTEAFF.

The CDR3: CASSRGGGENQPQHF. CDR3 bases: TGTGCCAGCAGTCGGGGGGGCGGGGAAAACCAGCCCCAGCATTTT. This sequence joins TRBV6-2 or TRBV6-3 and TRBJ1-5, with a tentative D call TRBD1 (6 bases). The CDR3 spans 15 residues. Germline CDR1 and CDR2: MNHEY and SVGEGT. The V gene lost 5 bases and the J gene lost 7 bases, with 18 bases spanning the gap.

The rearrangement links TRBV5-5 to TRBJ2-5; either TRBD1 or TRBD2 may fit D (5 bases each). The germline CDR1 and CDR2 sequences are SGHKS and YYEKEE (reference sequence). Trimming took 0 bases from V and 4 from J, leaving 10 bases between them. The CDR3 spans 14 residues. CDR3 sequence: CASSLEPGRETQYF. CDR3 sequence (DNA): TGTGCCAGCAGCTTGGAGCCGGGACGAGAGACCCAGTACTTC.

The chain carries TRBV10-2 and TRBJ1-1, with 7 bases that match TRBD1. With 2 bases clipped from V and 3 bases from J, the junction kept 12 bases outside the gene matches. From germline, CDR1 is WSHSY and CDR2 SAAADI. The CDR3 has 17 amino acids. The CDR3 region has the DNA TGCGCCAGCAGTGAGACAATGACAGGGTCTTTCGACACTGAAGCTTTCTTT. This encodes CASSETMTGSFDTEAFF.

A single count supports this clone. The chain carries TRBV5-1 and TRBJ2-7; 12 bases agree with TRBD1. The trim removed 4 bases at V and 0 bases at J, leaving 11 bases unmatched. This CDR3 region has 18 residues. Germline loops: CDR1 SGHRS, CDR2 YFSETQ. The CDR3: CASSRGTGGPTSSYEQYF. CDR3 nucleotide sequence: TGCGCCAGCAGCCGGGGGACAGGGGGCCCTACATCCTCCTACGAGCAGTACTTC. The full variable domain, completed using reference TRBV5-1 and TRBJ2-7, is KAGVTQTPRYLIKTRGQQVTLSCSPISGHRSVSWYQQTPGQGLQFLFEYFSETQRNKGNFPGRFSGRQFSNSRSEMNVSTLELGDSALYLCASSRGTGGPTSSYEQYFGPGTRLTVT.

This clone occurred a few times. The V gene is TRBV6-1, the J gene TRBJ1-2, with no clear D. CDR1 is MNHNS and CDR2 is SASEGT in the germline V gene. The CDR3 covers 12 residues. Trimming pared 2 bases from V and 8 bases from J, leaving 9 bases between. The CDR3 spells CASSENAGGYTF. The CDR3 nucleotides are TGTGCCAGCAGTGAAAATGCAGGAGGCTACACCTTC.

Of note for this clone: This sample includes further DNA sequences coding for the same CDR3. Here the CDR3 reads CASSLATGTGGSYEQYF. The CDR3 region has the DNA TGTGCCAGCAGCTTAGCTACCGGGACAGGGGGCTCCTACGAGCAGTACTTC. The V and J genes are TRBV7-9 and TRBJ2-7; 11 nucleotides match TRBD1. The CDR3 length is 17 residues. The junction had 4 bases not matched to a gene; V was cut back by 0 bases and J by 0 bases. Germline-derived CDR1 and CDR2 are SEHNR and FQNEAQ (reference sequence).

The CDR3 loop reads CASSLGLGGKDTEAFF. The CDR3 DNA follows: TGTGCCAGCAGCTTAGGATTAGGGGGAAAGGACACTGAAGCTTTCTTT. The V and J genes are TRBV7-6 and TRBJ1-1; D might be TRBD1 (6 bases). Between the trimmed V and J ends, which lost 1 base and 3 bases, there was a span of 15 bases. Germline CDR1 and CDR2: SGHVS and FNYEAQ. This CDR3 contains 16 residues.